This T cell receptor (beta chain) came from a study of cytomegalovirus exposure and HLA in healthy donors. Study background: Findings of an earlier analysis included around 120 million unique TCR beta sequences from 200 million or so T cells.

Notes on this clone: Antigen: not known.

General study findings and limits: Later analysis demonstrated an association between a missense DCLRE1C variant and TCR beta V- and J-gene trimming. The investigators catalogued 150 or so TCR beta chains as cytomegalovirus-associated.

Vbeta (60) and Jbeta (13) primers were used in the PCR. Clones were read by immunoSEQ multiplex PCR, and TCRdb kept only the in-frame ones, dropping some. The table records around 130,000 clones, roughly 79% of them present only once. CDR1 SGHTA and CDR2 FQGNSA come from the germline V gene. This CDR3 contains 15 residues. Trimming removed 6 bases from V and 6 bases from J; junction bases left unmatched: 10. This receptor was obtained from a man aged 25 to 40 in good health and CMV-seronegative. This rearrangement joins TRBV7-2 to TRBJ1-1; TRBD1 matches 10 bases. The sequencing input was PBMCs. The CDR3 sequence is CASRLGQGIGAEAFF. The CDR3 DNA follows: TGTGCCAGCAGGTTGGGACAGGGGATAGGCGCTGAAGCTTTCTTT.